The 25 T cell receptor beta chains reported below all come from one sample, sequenced in a study of cytomegalovirus exposure and HLA in healthy donors. 13 Jbeta primers and 60 Vbeta primers were used for the PCR. Repertoires were generated with immunoSEQ multiplex PCR, while TCRdb's copy carries only in-frame clones and drops some. This sample has 100,000 to 150,000 clones, with around 70% found just once. The material sequenced was PBMCs. These receptors were obtained from a woman in her thirties or forties in good health and CMV-seropositive.

DNA of the CDR3: TGTGCCTGGAGTCTAGGAAGGACAGGGAGCAATCAGCCCCAGCATTTT. As protein: CAWSLGRTGSNQPQHF. This chain joins TRBV30 and TRBJ1-5; 8 positions match TRBD1. The CDR3 spans 16 residues. Germline CDR1 and CDR2: GTSNPN and SVGIG (reference sequence). V trimming: 2 bases; J trimming: 1 base; junction bases outside the gene matches: 7.

Only one count was recorded for this clone. The V call is TRBV7-2, the J call TRBJ2-7; D possibly corresponds to TRBD1 (7 bases). Germline V CDR1 and CDR2: SGHTA, FQGNSA. CDR3 length: 15 amino acids. With 4 bases removed from V and 6 bases from J, the gap between germline ends came to 19 bases. The CDR3 is CASSSDPGGRAEQYF. The DNA for the CDR3 is TGTGCCAGCAGCTCTGACCCAGGGGGGCGGGCCGAGCAGTACTTC. The variable domain in full, completed from reference TRBV7-2 and TRBJ2-7, reads GAGVSQSPSNKVTEKGKDVELRCDPISGHTALYWYRQSLGQGLEFLIYFQGNSAPDKSGLPSDRFSAERTGGSVSTLTIQRTQQEDSAVYLCASSSDPGGRAEQYFGPGTRLTVT.

This rearrangement joins TRBV5-1 to TRBJ2-5; TRBD2 matches at 12 bases. Trimming cost V 4 bases and J 2 bases; bases outside gene matches: 6. Looked up from germline, CDR1 is SGHRS and CDR2 is YFSETQ. The CDR3 length is 16 residues. The CDR3 region is CASSNRLAGEQETQYF. CDR3 coding DNA: TGCGCCAGCAGCAACCGACTAGCGGGAGAACAAGAGACCCAGTACTTC.

This clone was detected only a few times. This rearrangement joins TRBV19 to TRBJ1-2, with 8 positions matching TRBD1. The junction had 11 bases not matched to a gene; V was cut back by 4 bases and J by 7 bases. This CDR3 has 15 amino acids. Germline-derived CDR1 and CDR2 are LNHDA and SQIVND (reference sequence). CDR3 sequence: CASSNTGGRASGYTF. In DNA, the CDR3 is TGTGCCAGTAGTAACACAGGGGGACGAGCTAGTGGCTACACCTTC.

This clone was recorded once. V usage is TRBV30 and J usage is TRBJ1-3; D is unclear. V shed 4 bases and J shed 4 bases, with 14 bases lying between them. CDR3 length: 14 residues. Looked up from germline, CDR1 is GTSNPN and CDR2 is SVGIG (reference sequence). The CDR3 sequence is CAWKWGSGGNTIYF. The CDR3 DNA reads as TGTGCCTGGAAATGGGGTTCGGGAGGAAACACCATATATTTT. Using reference TRBV30 and TRBJ1-3 for the parts outside the CDR3, the full variable domain is SQTIHQWPATLVQPVGSPLSLECTVEGTSNPNLYWYRQAAGRGLQLLFYSVGIGQISSEVPQNLSASRPQDRQFILSSKKLLLSDSGFYLCAWKWGSGGNTIYFGEGSWLTVV.

The V gene is TRBV7-6, the J gene TRBJ2-7; the D gene is possibly TRBD1 (5 bases). Trimming shortened V by 5 bases and J by 5 bases, and 13 bases separated the two germline ends. The germline V gene encodes CDR1 SGHVS and CDR2 FNYEAQ. This CDR3 has 13 amino acids. The CDR3 nucleotides read TGTGCCAGCAGCGACACAGAAGGGGACGAGCAGTACTTC. Its translation is CASSDTEGDEQYF.

The chain has TRBV9 and TRBJ2-3, with 8 positions matching TRBD2. This CDR3 spans 16 amino acids. Germline V gives CDR1 SGDLS, CDR2 YYNGEE. Trimming cost V 0 bases and J 0 bases; bases outside gene matches: 3. CDR3 in DNA: TGTGCCAGCAGCGTAGGTAGCGGGGCTAGCACAGATACGCAGTATTTT. Translated, it gives CASSVGSGASTDTQYF.

The chain has TRBV7-2 and TRBJ1-4, with a possible D match to TRBD1 (6 bases). The CDR3 sequence is 17 residues long. CDR1 and CDR2 (germline): SGHTA, FQGNSA. V dropped 1 base and J dropped 5 bases, with 17 bases sitting between them. CDR3 DNA sequence: TGTGCCAGCAGCTTAGATGGCCCGACAGGAACGAATGAAAAACTGTTTTTT. Residues: CASSLDGPTGTNEKLFF.

This chain uses TRBV6-6 with TRBJ2-2, with TRBD1 matching over 7 bases. Germline-derived CDR1 and CDR2 are MNHNY and SVGAGI (reference sequence). Losses at the gene ends were 4 bases for V and 1 base for J; bases not matched to a gene: 6. The CDR3 has 16 amino acids. As DNA, the CDR3 is TGTGCCAGCAGTTGGGGACAGACGAGGAACACCGGGGAGCTGTTTTTT. The encoded protein is CASSWGQTRNTGELFF.

Of note for this clone: This sample also contains other DNA sequences that code for the same CDR3. This rearrangement joins TRBV6-1 to TRBJ2-7, with 9 bases aligning to TRBD1. The CDR3 has 12 amino acids. Germline lookup yields CDR1 MNHNS and CDR2 SASEGT. Trimming removed 8 bases from V and 5 bases from J; junction bases left unmatched: 4. The CDR3, as DNA: TGTGCCAGCGGGGACAGGGTAGACGAGCAGTACTTC. Protein sequence: CASGDRVDEQYF.

The V call is TRBV5-4, the J call TRBJ2-5, with unresolved D. The J call may be mistaken, given a closer DNA end match to TRBJ2-7. The CDR3 has 15 residues. Germline V gene lookup returns CDR1 SGHNT and CDR2 YYREEE (reference sequence). CDR3 in DNA: TGTGCCAGCAGCTTGAAAGAGAAACCTACCTACGAGCAGTACTTC. Amino acid sequence: CASSLKEKPTYEQYF.

In this sample, this clone turned up once. This CDR3 is CASSDYTDTQYF. The DNA of the CDR3 is TGTGCCAGCAGCGACTACACAGATACGCAGTATTTT. This rearrangement joins TRBV28 to TRBJ2-3; maybe TRBD2 (5 bases). The CDR3 has 12 amino acids. Trimming pared 6 bases from V and 2 bases from J, leaving 6 bases between. CDR1 and CDR2 (germline): MDHEN, SYDVKM.

The rearrangement uses TRBV13 and TRBJ1-1; D might be TRBD1 (5 bases). Germline CDR1 PRHDT, CDR2 FYEKMQ (reference sequence). The CDR3 contains 14 residues. Trimming removed 0 bases from V and 7 bases from J, with 12 bases in between. CDR3 DNA sequence: TGTGCCAGCAGCTTAGGTCCAGGGCAGGGTGAAGCTTTCTTT. This gives the protein CASSLGPGQGEAFF.

The chain couples TRBV29-1 to TRBJ2-3, with 9 positions matching TRBD2. Germline V CDR1 and CDR2: SQVTM, ANQGSEA. Losses at the gene ends were 8 bases for V and 6 bases for J; bases not matched to a gene: 12. The CDR3 totals 14 residues. The CDR3 is CSLGGSGREDTQYF. The CDR3 nucleotides are TGCAGCCTTGGGGGTAGCGGGAGAGAGGATACGCAGTATTTT.

The chain links TRBV7-2 to TRBJ2-3; D uncertain. Trimming stripped 5 bases from V and 1 base from J, with 4 bases between. The CDR3 has 12 amino acids. Germline V gene lookup returns CDR1 SGHTA and CDR2 FQGNSA. The chain's CDR3 is CASSPGTDTQYF. CDR3 nucleotide sequence: TGTGCCAGCAGCCCCGGCACAGATACGCAGTATTTT.

V gene TRBV6-6 combines with J gene TRBJ1-6; D might be TRBD1 (6 bases). The CDR3 contains 16 residues. CDR1 is MNHNY and CDR2 is SVGAGI in the germline V gene (reference sequence). V was cut by 2 bases and J by 7 bases, with 15 bases left in between. CDR3: CASSYPNREKNSPLHF. The CDR3 bases are TGTGCCAGCAGTTACCCAAACAGGGAGAAGAATTCACCCCTCCACTTT.

This clone occurred a few times. V usage is TRBV19 and J usage is TRBJ1-6; 9 nucleotides match TRBD1. The V gene's germline CDR1 is LNHDA and CDR2 SQIVND (reference sequence). The CDR3 spans 14 residues. V trimming: 5 bases; J trimming: 7 bases; junction bases outside the gene matches: 3. CDR3 in amino acids: CASSWDRVNSPLHF. The CDR3 coding sequence is TGTGCCAGTAGTTGGGACAGGGTGAATTCACCCCTCCACTTT.

The V call is TRBV9, the J call TRBJ1-5; the D is unclear. The CDR3 has 13 amino acids. The V gene's germline CDR1 is SGDLS and CDR2 YYNGEE. Trimming left V 5 bases short and J 3 bases short, with 9 bases between. The CDR3 is CASSGGYNQPQHF. DNA of the CDR3: TGTGCCAGCAGTGGAGGGTACAATCAGCCCCAGCATTTT.

J is TRBJ2-1 and V is TRBV5-1; TRBD2 matches 7 bases. Per germline, CDR1 SGHRS and CDR2 YFSETQ. This CDR3 contains 15 residues. Trimming cost V 0 bases and J 7 bases; bases outside gene matches: 7. The CDR3 coding sequence is TGCGCCAGCAGCTTGGTAGCGGGTGTTACAAATGAGCAGTTCTTC. As protein: CASSLVAGVTNEQFF.

The table lists this clone with a count of one. The chain employs TRBV4-1 and TRBJ2-3, with unresolved D. V lost 0 bases, J lost 0 bases, and 10 bases lay in between. Per the germline V gene, CDR1 is MGHRA and CDR2 is YSYEKL. CDR3 length: 16 residues. The CDR3 sequence is CASSQDPGSSTDTQYF. For the CDR3, the DNA is TGCGCCAGCAGCCAAGATCCGGGTAGCAGCACAGATACGCAGTATTTT.

The V gene is TRBV30, the J gene TRBJ2-2; 11 nucleotides agree with TRBD2. V was clipped by 5 bases and J by 7 bases; unmatched bases: 9. The CDR3 totals 15 residues. Looked up from germline, CDR1 is GTSNPN and CDR2 is SVGIG (reference sequence). The CDR3 loop is CAWELTSGKDGELFF. The CDR3 nucleotides are TGTGCCTGGGAACTGACTAGCGGGAAGGACGGGGAGCTGTTTTTT.

The chain recombines TRBV5-1 with TRBJ2-3; the match to TRBD1 covers 11 bases. The CDR3 is made up of 15 amino acids. With 6 bases clipped from V and 2 bases from J, the junction kept 5 bases outside the gene matches. The V gene's germline CDR1 is SGHRS and CDR2 YFSETQ. In DNA, the CDR3 is TGCGCCAGCACGCGGACAGGGGGCATCACAGATACGCAGTATTTT. Translated: CASTRTGGITDTQYF.

The V call is TRBV10-3, the J call TRBJ2-5; 8 nucleotides align to TRBD2. Trimming cost V 6 bases and J 0 bases; bases outside gene matches: 21. Germline CDR1 ENHRY, CDR2 SYGVKD. This CDR3 is 20 amino acids long. The CDR3 is CAISASPGLGSLKDQETQYF. DNA of the CDR3: TGTGCCATCAGCGCATCCCCGGGACTAGGATCCCTAAAAGACCAAGAGACCCAGTACTTC.

This CDR3 is CASSLEGWGTGEETQYF. DNA for the CDR3: TGCGCCAGCAGCTTGGAGGGGTGGGGGACAGGTGAAGAGACCCAGTACTTC. The chain carries TRBV5-1 and TRBJ2-5; 8 bases map to TRBD1. The CDR3 runs 17 residues. In germline, CDR1 is SGHRS, CDR2 YFSETQ. V dropped 0 bases and J dropped 3; count of bases not matched to a gene: 10.

This chain connects TRBV6-4 to TRBJ2-1, with 10 bases lining up with TRBD2. Germline CDR1 is MRHNA and CDR2 is SNTAGT. J was trimmed by 4 bases and V by 8 bases; bases with no gene match: 5. The CDR3 extends over 14 amino acids. Here the CDR3 reads CASARTSGYNEQFF. The CDR3, as DNA: TGTGCCAGCGCTAGGACTAGCGGATACAATGAGCAGTTCTTC.